These 19 T cell receptor beta chains were all obtained from the same sample, sequenced in a study of blood T cell repertoires in COVID-19 (dated by TCRdb to the early 2020s). The library came from the immunoSEQ multiplex PCR assay. Drawn from immuneACCESS, this table holds only the in-frame rearrangements with V and J called that TCRdb kept. Clones are partly lost; checked studies trace under half to an unresolved V gene and leave the rest unexplained. The sample records roughly 290,000 clones, over 80% of which are singletons. The top ten clones comprise around 4% of the sample. Source material: peripheral blood. These receptor sequences come from a woman between 45 and 65 years old with active or convalescent COVID-19.

The chain is built from TRBV2 and TRBJ2-7; 9 bases match TRBD2. CDR1 SNHLY and CDR2 FYNNEI come from the germline V gene. This CDR3 contains 14 residues. The junction had 8 bases not matched to a gene; V was cut back by 4 bases and J by 7 bases. As DNA, the CDR3 is TGTGCCAGCAGTGGAACTAGCGGGTATGGGGAGCAGTACTTC. It codes for CASSGTSGYGEQYF. Full variable domain (outside the CDR3, taken from reference TRBV2 and TRBJ2-7): EPEVTQTPSHQVTQMGQEVILRCVPISNHLYFYWYRQILGQKVEFLVSFYNNEISEKSEIFDDQFSVERPDGSNFTLKIRSTKLEDSAMYFCASSGTSGYGEQYFGPGTRLTVT.

This chain links TRBV2 with TRBJ2-7; D not certain. The CDR3 covers 11 residues. V gave up 6 bases and J gave up 3 bases, with 6 bases separating them. Germline V gives CDR1 SNHLY, CDR2 FYNNEI. The CDR3 DNA follows: TGTGCCAGCAGGGCGGTCTACGAGCAGTACTTC. Encoded protein: CASRAVYEQYF. The full variable domain, with the rest looked up from reference TRBV2 and TRBJ2-7, is EPEVTQTPSHQVTQMGQEVILRCVPISNHLYFYWYRQILGQKVEFLVSFYNNEISEKSEIFDDQFSVERPDGSNFTLKIRSTKLEDSAMYFCASRAVYEQYFGPGTRLTVT.

The chain has TRBV7-9 and TRBJ1-1, with 9 bases aligning to TRBD1. With 5 bases clipped from V and 5 bases from J, the junction kept 15 bases outside the gene matches. Germline loops: CDR1 SEHNR, CDR2 FQNEAQ (reference sequence). The CDR3 runs 17 residues. CDR3 residues: CASSPGGYRGRGTEAFF. In DNA, the CDR3 is TGTGCCAGCAGCCCGGGAGGGTACAGGGGGCGAGGAACTGAAGCTTTCTTT.

The rearrangement links TRBV7-3 to TRBJ2-1, with D maybe TRBD1 (5 bases). Trimming stripped 5 bases from V and 7 bases from J, with 9 bases between. This CDR3 has 12 residues. Germline loops: CDR1 SGHTA, CDR2 FQGTGA. The CDR3 DNA reads as TGTGCCAGCAGCATAGGGGATAATGAGCAGTTCTTC. Amino acid sequence: CASSIGDNEQFF.

This chain joins TRBV12-5 and TRBJ2-1; D might be TRBD2 (6 bases). The CDR3 has 15 amino acids. The germline CDR1 and CDR2 sequences are LGHNT and FRNRAP. The V and J ends lost 6 bases and 1 base respectively, with 13 bases between them. The CDR3 DNA reads as TGTGCTAGTGGGGTCGGGAGTATATCCTACAATGAGCAGTTCTTC. It yields the protein CASGVGSISYNEQFF.

In its sample, this clone was seen many times. The rearrangement links TRBV27 to TRBJ2-1, with 14 bases lining up with TRBD2. V shed 5 bases and J 7 bases; nucleotides not matched to a gene: 4. This CDR3 is built from 15 residues. Per the germline V gene, CDR1 is MNHEY and CDR2 is SMNVEV (reference sequence). The CDR3 loop reads CASSTRLAGGNEQFF. The CDR3 DNA is TGTGCCAGCAGTACCCGACTAGCGGGAGGGAATGAGCAGTTCTTC.

The gene calls are TRBV29-1 and TRBJ1-2; 10 bases fit TRBD1. CDR1 and CDR2 (germline): SQVTM, ANQGSEA. J was trimmed by 7 bases and V by 4 bases; bases with no gene match: 3. The CDR3 runs to 12 residues. The CDR3, as DNA: TGCAGCGTTGGACAGGGGGCGTCTGGCTACACCTTC. This gives the protein CSVGQGASGYTF. Full variable domain (remainder filled in from reference TRBV29-1 and TRBJ1-2): SAVISQKPSRDICQRGTSLTIQCQVDSQVTMMFWYRQQPGQSLTLIATANQGSEATYESGFVIDKFPISRPNLTFSTLTVSNMSPEDSSIYLCSVGQGASGYTFGSGTRLTVV.

The chain recombines TRBV3-1 (or the pseudogene TRBV3-2) with TRBJ1-5, with D possibly TRBD1 on 5 matching bases. The V and J ends lost 3 bases and 6 bases respectively, with 12 bases between them. There are 14 residues in the CDR3. Germline V CDR1 and CDR2: LGHDT, YNNKEL (reference sequence). The CDR3: CASSHFRESQPQHF. Written as DNA, the CDR3 is TGTGCCAGCAGCCATTTCAGGGAAAGTCAGCCCCAGCATTTT.

This clone came up once. This chain connects TRBV19 to TRBJ1-4; D perhaps matches TRBD1 (6 bases). The V gene lost 4 bases and the J gene lost 0 bases, with 9 bases spanning the gap. The CDR3 is 15 amino acids. Germline V gene lookup returns CDR1 LNHDA and CDR2 SQIVND (reference sequence). CDR3 sequence: CASSTGAATNEKLFF. The CDR3 region has the DNA TGTGCCAGTAGTACAGGGGCTGCAACTAATGAAAAACTGTTTTTT. The whole variable domain, filled in from reference TRBV19 and TRBJ1-4, reads DGGITQSPKYLFRKEGQNVTLSCEQNLNHDAMYWYRQDPGQGLRLIYYSQIVNDFQKGDIAEGYSVSREKKESFPLTVTSAQKNPTAFYLCASSTGAATNEKLFFGSGTQLSVL.

This clone was seen once. This sequence joins TRBV2 and TRBJ2-3, with D tentatively TRBD1 (7 bases). V was trimmed by 8 bases and J by 6 bases, leaving 21 bases between them. Germline CDR1 SNHLY, CDR2 FYNNEI. This CDR3 is 15 amino acids long. The chain's CDR3 is CASQGDWALGDTQYF. For the CDR3, the DNA is TGTGCCAGCCAGGGGGACTGGGCGCTGGGGGATACGCAGTATTTT.

The chain uses TRBV19 and TRBJ2-4, with D uncertain. CDR3 length equals 16 residues. Germline V gene data show CDR1 as LNHDA and CDR2 as SQIVND (reference sequence). The V end lost 1 base, the J end lost 0 bases, and 10 bases lay between the germline ends. As DNA, the CDR3 is TGTGCCAGTAGTATAGGCCAGCGTTTAGCCAAAAACATTCAGTACTTC. It specifies CASSIGQRLAKNIQYF. The whole variable domain, filled in from reference TRBV19 and TRBJ2-4, reads DGGITQSPKYLFRKEGQNVTLSCEQNLNHDAMYWYRQDPGQGLRLIYYSQIVNDFQKGDIAEGYSVSREKKESFPLTVTSAQKNPTAFYLCASSIGQRLAKNIQYFGAGTRLSVL.

This clone was counted between two and nine times. The gene calls are TRBV7-2 and TRBJ2-3; D not certain. CDR1 is SGHTA, CDR2 FQGNSA, per germline. V was pared by 1 base and J by 4 bases, with 12 bases between. The CDR3 runs 15 residues. CDR3 in DNA: TGTGCCAGCAGCTTAGTGGTCCTCACATCAGATACGCAGTATTTT. It codes for CASSLVVLTSDTQYF.

The chain has TRBV5-1 and TRBJ1-2, with a weak D call TRBD1 (6 bases). Germline CDR1 is SGHRS and CDR2 is YFSETQ. This CDR3 has 13 residues. V lost 6 bases, J lost 4 bases, and 13 bases lay in between. Here the CDR3 DNA reads TGCGCCAGCACAGCAGGGGCCCGCTATGGCTACACCTTC. Translation gives CASTAGARYGYTF. The full variable domain, in which reference TRBV5-1 and TRBJ1-2 provide the parts outside the CDR3, is KAGVTQTPRYLIKTRGQQVTLSCSPISGHRSVSWYQQTPGQGLQFLFEYFSETQRNKGNFPGRFSGRQFSNSRSEMNVSTLELGDSALYLCASTAGARYGYTFGSGTRLTVV.

This clone was seen only a few times. V and J are TRBV5-1 and TRBJ2-7, with 12 nucleotides matching TRBD2. Trimming cost V 2 bases and J 4 bases; bases outside gene matches: 7. The germline CDR1 and CDR2 sequences are SGHRS and YFSETQ. This CDR3 contains 16 residues. CDR3 loop: CASSLGWTSGTYEQYF. The CDR3 nucleotides are TGCGCCAGCAGCTTAGGTTGGACTAGCGGGACTTACGAGCAGTACTTC.

The J gene is TRBJ1-1, the V gene TRBV25-1; TRBD1 agrees at 8 bases. Looked up from germline, CDR1 is MGHDK and CDR2 is SYGVNS. V trimming: 2 bases; J trimming: 4 bases; junction bases outside the gene matches: 6. CDR3 length equals 15 residues. CDR3 region: CASSEPGGRGTEAFF. In DNA, the CDR3 is TGTGCCAGCAGTGAACCAGGGGGCCGTGGCACTGAAGCTTTCTTT.

The chain has TRBV20-1 and TRBJ1-1; D unresolved. This CDR3 spans 11 amino acids. Trimming took 6 bases from V and 6 from J, leaving 11 bases between them. Germline CDR1 reads DFQATT; CDR2 reads SNEGSKA (reference sequence). Here the CDR3 DNA reads TGCAGTGCGGGATGGCGGGCTGAAGCTTTCTTT. Amino acids: CSAGWRAEAFF.

This clone was recorded only once. The rearrangement joins TRBV29-1 to TRBJ2-7, with 8 bases identical to TRBD1. Looked up from germline, CDR1 is SQVTM and CDR2 is ANQGSEA. The CDR3 contains 12 residues. The trim removed 7 bases at V and 4 bases at J, leaving 6 bases unmatched. The CDR3 nucleotides are TGCAGCGCTGGGGACAGGTGGTACGAGCAGTACTTC. Amino acid sequence: CSAGDRWYEQYF.

This rearrangement joins TRBV29-1 to TRBJ2-5; 7 bases align to TRBD2. Germline CDR1 reads SQVTM; CDR2 reads ANQGSEA. With V trimmed by 4 bases and J by 5 bases, 10 bases remained unmatched. This CDR3 is built from 14 residues. In DNA, the CDR3 is TGCAGCGTTGCCGGGAGGACGAAAGGGGAGACCCAGTACTTC. Protein sequence: CSVAGRTKGETQYF.

J is TRBJ1-6 and V is TRBV6-5, with TRBD1 as a possible D gene (5 bases). Germline V gives CDR1 MNHEY, CDR2 SVGAGI. The CDR3 has 13 amino acids. V was cut by 2 bases and J by 8 bases, with 7 bases left in between. The CDR3 nucleotides are TGTGCCAGCAGTTACACCAGGGATTCACCCCTCCACTTT. This gives the protein CASSYTRDSPLHF.